This TCR beta chain was found in a study of CD8+CD57+ T cells in acquired aplastic anemia. At the level of the study: Roughly 3.2 ug was the average amount of DNA from sorted CD4+ and CD8+ cells.

Study-wide findings and caveats: Between patients and controls, CD8+ Simpson's diversity did not vary significantly. Found in both controls and patients were some 31 CD8+ CDR3 sequences.

CDR1 MNHEY and CDR2 SVGEGT come from the germline V gene. The CDR3 loop spans 15 amino acids. V shed 5 bases and J shed 0 bases, with 11 bases lying between them. The table lists this clonotype with many counts. Its target is unknown. Genomic DNA was employed as the template in profiling TCR beta VDJ and CDR3. TCRdb itself ran the reads through MiXCR, one entry per CDR3 protein. The table has 250,000 to 300,000 distinct CDR3 sequences, 55% to 65% seen once. The sequenced material came from sorted CD4+, CD8+, or CD8+CD57+ T cells (not recorded which) from PBMCs. The V call is TRBV6-2 or TRBV6-3, the J call TRBJ1-5, with D tentatively TRBD1 (5 bases). The clonotype was recovered from a human donor with severe aplastic anemia or a healthy control (not recorded which). The CDR3: CASSAGWISNQPQHF. The CDR3 nucleotides read TGTGCCAGCAGTGCAGGGTGGATTAGCAATCAGCCCCAGCATTTT.